Listed below are T cell receptor beta chains from one sample, sequenced in a study of shared clonotypes between healthy human individuals. Repertoires were generated with immunoSEQ multiplex PCR, while TCRdb's copy carries only in-frame clones and drops some. The sample carries approximately 2.5 million clones, over 85% recorded once. Material: naive CD4+ T cells from PBMCs. These receptors came from a man between 18 and 29 years old in good health. Some clones in this sample may be carry-over from other donors' samples. Each CDR3 is given with its conserved first and last residue. A D gene is named only where the DNA matches it firmly. Clone size is stated in some rows and not others, as once, few, many or a class when expanded.

v_call	j_call	clone_size	d_call	cdr3_aa	cdr3_nt
TRBV9	TRBJ2-1	-	-	CASSAPAVNEQFF	TGTGCCAGCAGCGCCCCCGCGGTCAATGAGCAGTTCTTC
TRBV6-5	TRBJ2-5	-	TRBD1	CASSWDRGRGETQYF	TGTGCCAGCAGTTGGGACAGGGGGCGGGGGGAGACCCAGTACTTC
TRBV5-1	TRBJ2-6	-	-	CASSSQGPGANVLTF	TGCGCCAGCAGCTCGCAGGGGCCTGGGGCCAACGTCCTGACTTTC
TRBV6-5	TRBJ1-3	-	-	CASRRGAGNTIYF	TGTGCCAGCAGGCGTGGGGCTGGAAACACCATATATTTT
TRBV19	TRBJ2-1	-	-	CASSITGYYNEQFF	TGTGCCAGTAGTATCACGGGGTATTACAATGAGCAGTTCTTC
TRBV19	TRBJ1-3	-	-	CASEPRQSSGNTIYF	TGTGCCAGTGAACCCAGGCAATCCTCTGGAAACACCATATATTTT
TRBV15	TRBJ2-3	few	-	CATSRVQTGPDTQYF	TGTGCCACCAGCAGAGTTCAAACAGGGCCAGATACGCAGTATTTT
TRBV28	TRBJ2-3	-	-	CASSTLTGATDTQYF	TGTGCCAGCAGTACCCTGACGGGAGCCACAGATACGCAGTATTTT
TRBV9	TRBJ1-1	-	-	CASSAKDTNTEAFF	TGTGCCAGCAGCGCCAAGGATACGAACACTGAAGCTTTCTTT
TRBV6-1	TRBJ1-3	-	-	CASSGSAGNTIYF	TGTGCCAGCAGTGGCAGCGCTGGAAACACCATATATTTT
TRBV30	TRBJ1-4	-	TRBD1	CAWEQGGSEKLFF	TGTGCCTGGGAACAGGGGGGTTCGGAAAAACTGTTTTTT
TRBV9	TRBJ2-7	-	TRBD2	CASSVDGTSGEQYF	TGTGCCAGCAGCGTAGATGGGACTAGTGGCGAGCAGTACTTC
TRBV27	TRBJ1-4	-	-	CASSRDFTTNEKLFF	TGTGCCAGCAGTCGGGACTTTACAACTAATGAAAAACTGTTTTTT
TRBV6-5	TRBJ1-5	once	-	CASRKLDSNQPQHF	TGTGCCAGCAGAAAGTTGGATAGCAATCAGCCCCAGCATTTT
TRBV29-1	TRBJ1-2	-	TRBD1	CSVERTGGGYGYTF	TGCAGCGTTGAAAGGACAGGGGGCGGCTATGGCTACACCTTC
TRBV4-1	TRBJ2-6	-	-	CASSQGRLGANVLTF	TGCGCCAGCAGCCAAGGGAGGCTTGGGGCCAACGTCCTGACTTTC
TRBV9	TRBJ2-3	-	TRBD2	CASTRSGRDGTDTQYF	TGTGCCAGCACGCGTTCAGGGAGGGATGGCACAGATACGCAGTATTTT
TRBV19	TRBJ2-1	-	TRBD2	CASSAVGTNLLNEQFF	TGTGCCAGTAGTGCCGTGGGGACTAACCTTTTGAATGAGCAGTTCTTC
TRBV7-2	TRBJ2-1	-	-	CASSTRTRGNEQFF	TGTGCCAGCAGCACCCGTACTAGGGGCAATGAGCAGTTCTTC
TRBV10-3	TRBJ2-6	-	-	CAISEWQGSKKIFGANVLTF	TGTGCCATCAGTGAGTGGCAGGGGTCAAAAAAGATATTTGGGGCCAACGTCCTGACTTTC
TRBV6-1	TRBJ2-1	-	TRBD2	CASSPKREGYNEQFF	TGTGCCAGCAGTCCGAAGCGGGAGGGCTACAATGAGCAGTTCTTC
TRBV5-4	TRBJ1-5	once	-	CASSLWGFGSNQPQHF	TGTGCCAGCAGCTTGTGGGGGTTTGGAAGCAATCAGCCCCAGCATTTT
TRBV14	TRBJ2-7	-	TRBD2	CASSQDGRLGNLQYF	TGTGCCAGCAGCCAAGACGGGAGGTTGGGGAATCTGCAGTACTTC
TRBV19	TRBJ2-1	-	TRBD2	CASRDRDYSYNEQFF	TGTGCCAGTAGGGATAGGGACTACTCCTACAATGAGCAGTTCTTC
TRBV7-3	TRBJ2-1	once	TRBD2	CASSLEGLADYNEQFF	TGTGCCAGCAGCTTAGAGGGACTAGCGGACTACAATGAGCAGTTCTTC
TRBV6-5	TRBJ2-7	-	-	CASLPRREYNEQYF	TGTGCCAGCCTCCCGAGGAGGGAGTATAACGAGCAGTACTTC
TRBV29-1	TRBJ1-1	-	-	CSAASGSTEAFF	TGCAGCGCCGCGTCGGGTTCCACTGAAGCTTTCTTT
TRBV18	TRBJ1-2	-	-	CASSPKRDYYGYTF	TGTGCCAGCTCACCAAAGAGGGACTACTATGGCTACACCTTC
TRBV9	TRBJ1-5	-	-	CASSPDGGTGSNQPQHF	TGTGCCAGCAGCCCCGATGGGGGGACGGGGAGCAATCAGCCCCAGCATTTT
TRBV6-6	TRBJ1-2	-	TRBD1	CASSYLGDSTYGYTF	TGTGCCAGCAGTTACCTTGGGGACAGTACTTATGGCTACACCTTC
TRBV7-6	TRBJ1-4	-	-	CASSLRATNEKLFF	TGTGCCAGCAGCTTAAGGGCGACAAATGAAAAACTGTTTTTT
TRBV28	TRBJ2-2	-	TRBD2	CASSAWGLANTGELFF	TGTGCCAGCAGTGCGTGGGGACTAGCCAACACCGGGGAGCTGTTTTTT
TRBV6-5	TRBJ1-2	-	-	CASSYSISGGDGYTF	TGTGCCAGCAGTTACTCGATCTCCGGGGGCGATGGCTACACCTTC
TRBV28	TRBJ2-1	-	TRBD2	CASSLTGTKQFF	TGTGCCAGCAGTTTAACCGGGACTAAGCAGTTCTTC
TRBV7-2	TRBJ1-1	-	TRBD1	CASSLGQAYPEAFF	TGTGCCAGCAGCTTGGGACAGGCCTATCCGGAAGCTTTCTTT
TRBV5-1	TRBJ2-2	-	-	CASADGRAGAGELFF	TGCGCCAGCGCCGACGGGAGAGCTGGCGCCGGGGAGCTGTTTTTT
TRBV5-1	TRBJ2-7	-	TRBD2	CASMRSGTSTYEQYF	TGCGCCAGCATGAGATCCGGGACTAGCACCTACGAGCAGTACTTC
TRBV18	TRBJ2-2	-	TRBD2	CASSPPASGRAIGELFF	TGTGCCAGCTCACCACCTGCCAGCGGGAGGGCCATCGGGGAGCTGTTTTTT
TRBV5-1	TRBJ2-5	-	TRBD2	CASSLGAGGGLETQYF	TGCGCCAGCAGCTTGGGTGCGGGAGGCGGCCTAGAGACCCAGTACTTC
TRBV5-4	TRBJ1-2	-	-	CASSLKQGRYRAYGYTF	TGTGCCAGCAGCTTGAAACAGGGACGCTACAGGGCCTATGGCTACACCTTC
TRBV10-3	TRBJ1-5	-	TRBD1	CAISSQGYDQPQHF	TGTGCCATCAGTTCACAGGGGTACGATCAGCCCCAGCATTTT
TRBV25-1	TRBJ2-2	-	-	CASSEPAGPKGTGELFF	TGTGCCAGCAGTGAACCGGCGGGACCTAAGGGCACCGGGGAGCTGTTTTTT
TRBV4-3	TRBJ2-3	-	TRBD1	CASSLGQGADTQYF	TGCGCCAGCAGCCTGGGACAGGGGGCAGATACGCAGTATTTT
TRBV28	TRBJ2-7	-	-	CASSKPGSAYEQYF	TGTGCCAGCAGTAAACCAGGATCCGCCTACGAGCAGTACTTC
TRBV19	TRBJ2-6	-	-	CASSTRFGGQVSGANVLTF	TGTGCCAGTAGTACCCGCTTCGGAGGGCAGGTCTCTGGGGCCAACGTCCTGACTTTC